This TCR beta chain derives from a study of T cells in narcolepsy. At the level of the study: Donors had narcolepsy type 1 or type 2, or were healthy controls.

The repertoire was sequenced with immunoSEQ multiplex PCR; TCRdb's copy has only in-frame clones and lacks some. The table shows about 34,000 clones, with more than 70% occurring only once. In this sample, this clone turned up a few times. Its antigen is currently unknown. Study-wide points: Healthy controls reportedly lacked the autoreactive clonotypes serially found in patients' blood. Some memory CD4+ repertoires had no autoreactive clone sequences.

The CDR3 spans 16 residues. J gave up 8 bases and V 6 bases, and 11 bases lay outside the gene matches. Germline V gene lookup returns CDR1 SNHLY and CDR2 FYNNEI. Sequenced: CD45RA- memory CD4+ T cells from PBMCs. The chain has TRBV2 and TRBJ2-1; 12 nucleotides align to TRBD2. The TCR was taken from a human donor with narcolepsy. Written as DNA, the CDR3 is TGTGCCAGCAGGATGGGGACTAGCGGGTTTATGGATGAGCAGTTCTTC. Translation: CASRMGTSGFMDEQFF.